The next 13 T cell receptor beta chains were all read from a single sample in a study of tumor-infiltrating lymphocytes in primary liver carcinoma. A primer matching the constant region was used to make TCR beta cDNA from approximately 0.55 ug of total RNA. Slightly modified ARM-PCR, run as three nested multiplex PCR rounds, produced the TCR beta libraries. A C-beta reverse primer was combined with TRBV1-TRBV30 forward primers in the first two PCR rounds, and each round had roughly 9 cycles. Each CDR3 protein is one row after TCRdb ran MiXCR on the multiplex PCR reads. Of about 120,000 distinct CDR3 sequences in the sample, 65% to 75% were seen once. Starting material for RNA and DNA co-extraction consisted of about 20-33 mg of unsorted bulk tissue. The sample taken for sequencing was tumor-adjacent normal liver tissue. These receptors came from a woman aged 60 to 75 with primary liver carcinoma and hepatitis B virus infection.

Details on this clonotype: An end of the junction does not agree with germline; a read error may underlie this. CDR3 in amino acids: CRVAGVTCEQYF. The CDR3 bases are TGCAGGGTTGCCGGGGTGACCTGCGAGCAGTACTTC. The chain joins TRBV29-1 to TRBJ2-7; D is perhaps TRBD2 (5 bases). Germline-derived CDR1 and CDR2 are SQVTM and ANQGSEA. This CDR3 contains 12 residues.

Comments on this clonotype: At one of its ends the junction is not consistent with the germline gene, which may arise from a read error. CDR3 DNA: TGTGCCATCAGTCGAGTAGCGGCTAGCACAGATACGCAGTATTTT. This encodes CAISRVAASTDTQYF. This rearrangement joins TRBV6-4 to TRBJ2-3; TRBD2 might be the D (6 bases). This CDR3 comprises 15 residues. The germline CDR1 and CDR2 sequences are MRHNA and SNTAGT.

This clonotype was found once. The limits of the CDR3 on the DNA are not certain, so only TCRdb's listed CDR3 is given. The chain is built from TRBV29-1 and TRBJ2-5; the table calls TRBD1, which could not be checked here. The CDR3 length equals 12 residues, ends included. Germline CDR1 is SQVTM and CDR2 is ANQGSEA. The CDR3 is CSVASGTGPRYF.

Of note for this clonotype: The junction shows a germline mismatch at one end, possibly a read error. The chain employs TRBV6-5 and TRBJ2-7; perhaps TRBD2 as D (5 bases). This CDR3 has 15 residues. Germline CDR1 is MNHEY and CDR2 is SVGAGI. The CDR3, as DNA: TGTGCCAGCAATTACTCCCGGGGTCAAACCTACGAGCAATACTTC. Translating gives CASNYSRGQTYEQYF.

A few counts support this clonotype. This chain joins TRBV20-1 and TRBJ1-5; perhaps TRBD1 as D (5 bases). The CDR3 has 15 residues. Germline V gene sequence: CDR1 DFQATT, CDR2 SNEGSKA (reference sequence). Trimming cost V 2 bases and J 3 bases, with 14 bases left between them. DNA of the CDR3: TGCAGTGCTAGAAAGGGGAAGTTTTACAATCAGCCCCAGCATTTT. It is translated as CSARKGKFYNQPQHF.

A single count supports this clonotype. The chain carries TRBV29-1 and TRBJ1-1; possibly TRBD1 for D (6 bases). The V and J ends lost 4 bases and 7 bases respectively, with 13 bases between them. The CDR3 runs to 12 residues. Germline V gene lookup returns CDR1 SQVTM and CDR2 ANQGSEA. The CDR3 nucleotides read TGCAGCGTTGGGGCACGGGACATTGAAGCTTTCTTT. Its protein is CSVGARDIEAFF.

With regard to this clonotype: This CDR3 is missing its conserved last phenylalanine or tryptophan, likely due to a read error. Because the CDR3's place on the DNA is in doubt, the DNA is left out and the CDR3 is given as listed by TCRdb. The CDR3 loop reads CASSWTSRAEQLL. V and J are TRBV11-2 and TRBJ2-1; the table gives TRBD2 as D, unverified against the DNA. Counting both end residues, the CDR3 totals 13 amino acids. Germline CDR1 SGHAT, CDR2 FQNNGV.

The chain is built from TRBV7-3 and TRBJ2-5; D remains unclear. The CDR3 covers 15 residues. Trimming cost V 1 base and J 4 bases, with 13 bases left between them. The V gene's germline CDR1 is SGHTA and CDR2 FQGTGA. In nucleotides, the CDR3 is TGTGCCAGCAGCTTAAGCGTAGCCCCTCGAGAGACCCAGTACTTC. Amino acids: CASSLSVAPRETQYF.

This clonotype was counted ten times or more. The chain recombines TRBV7-9 with TRBJ2-1; TRBD2 aligns across 16 bases. The CDR3 covers 18 residues. Losses at the gene ends were 1 base for V and 6 bases for J; bases not matched to a gene: 6. In germline, CDR1 is SEHNR, CDR2 FQNEAQ (reference sequence). CDR3 sequence reads: CASSLEGLAGGPFNEQFF. CDR3 bases: TGTGCCAGCAGCTTAGAGGGACTAGCGGGAGGGCCCTTCAATGAGCAGTTCTTC.

The chain joins TRBV2 to TRBJ2-7, with 9 bases aligning to TRBD2. V gave up 10 bases and J gave up 5 bases; unmatched junction bases: 6. Germline V gene lookup returns CDR1 SNHLY and CDR2 FYNNEI. The CDR3 totals 12 residues. This CDR3 reads CATRTSADEQYF. For the CDR3, the DNA is TGTGCCACCCGGACTAGCGCCGACGAGCAGTACTTC.

CDR3 amino acids: CATVKVGQGRNQPQHF. The CDR3, as DNA: TGTGCCACCGTCAAGGTTGGGCAGGGGCGGAATCAGCCCCAGCATTTT. This sequence joins TRBV28 and TRBJ1-5; weak D call: TRBD1 (6 bases). The CDR3 totals 16 residues. Trimming shortened V by 10 bases and J by 4 bases, and 23 bases separated the two germline ends. The germline CDR1 and CDR2 sequences are MDHEN and SYDVKM.

The J gene is TRBJ2-1, the V gene TRBV7-9, with TRBD1 identical over 8 bases. The CDR3 has 15 amino acids. From germline, CDR1 is SEHNR and CDR2 FQNEAQ (reference sequence). Unmatched junction bases numbered 7, after V lost 5 bases and J lost 4 bases. This CDR3 is CASSVRTGLYNEQFF. The CDR3 DNA reads as TGTGCCAGCAGCGTCCGGACAGGGTTGTACAATGAGCAGTTCTTC.

Comment on this clonotype: A much larger clone lies a single base off, so this may be a read error. The rearrangement uses TRBV5-1 and TRBJ2-7; tentatively, D is TRBD1 (6 bases). From germline, CDR1 is SGHRS and CDR2 YFSETQ. This CDR3 spans 13 amino acids. The V and J ends lost 1 base and 4 bases respectively, with 9 bases between them. The CDR3 DNA reads as TGCGCCAGCAGCTTGCAGGGGTTATACGAGCAGTACTTC. Its translation: CASSLQGLYEQYF.